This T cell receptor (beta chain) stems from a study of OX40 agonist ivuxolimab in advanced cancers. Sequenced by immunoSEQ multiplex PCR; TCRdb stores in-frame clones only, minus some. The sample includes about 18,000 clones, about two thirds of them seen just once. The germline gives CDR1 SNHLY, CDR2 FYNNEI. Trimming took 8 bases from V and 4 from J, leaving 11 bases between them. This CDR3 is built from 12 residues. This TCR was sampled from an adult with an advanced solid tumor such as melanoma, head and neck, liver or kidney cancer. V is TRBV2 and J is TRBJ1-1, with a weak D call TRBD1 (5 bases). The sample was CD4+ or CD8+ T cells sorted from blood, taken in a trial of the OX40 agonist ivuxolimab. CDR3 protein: CASHPGRTEAFF. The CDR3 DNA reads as TGTGCCAGCCACCCGGGGCGCACTGAAGCTTTCTTT.